Listed below are T cell receptor beta chains from one sample, sequenced in a study of HIV-infected patients and healthy controls. TCRdb re-analysed the 5' RACE reads in MiXCR, keeping a single row per CDR3 protein. The sample lists approximately 64,000 distinct CDR3 sequences; 15% to 20% were seen once. Sequencing input: CD4+ T cells from blood. These receptor sequences come from a human donor in good health. CDR3s include the opening cysteine and the closing phenylalanine or tryptophan. Each record gives: clone size, D gene, J gene, V gene, CDR3 protein, CDR3 DNA. The D gene is left open where the match is weak. Expanded clones get a size class; other rows say once, few or many, or leave the size out.

clone size: many
D gene: TRBD2
J gene: TRBJ2-3
V gene: TRBV20-1
CDR3 protein: CSARGTSGSSDTQYF
CDR3 DNA: TGCAGTGCTAGGGGGACTAGCGGGAGTTCAGATACGCAGTATTTT

clone size: many
D gene: -
J gene: TRBJ2-7
V gene: TRBV7-2
CDR3 protein: CASSHGKYPHEQYF
CDR3 DNA: TGTGCCAGCAGCCATGGCAAATACCCCCACGAGCAGTACTTC

clone size: many
D gene: TRBD1
J gene: TRBJ2-1
V gene: TRBV12-3/TRBV12-4
CDR3 protein: CASSLGQGAYNEQFF
CDR3 DNA: TGTGCCAGCAGTTTAGGGCAGGGGGCCTACAATGAGCAGTTCTTC

clone size: -
D gene: TRBD1
J gene: TRBJ2-7
V gene: TRBV5-1
CDR3 protein: CASSLQPNHGTGGKLSSYEQYF
CDR3 DNA: TGCGCCAGCAGCCTACAACCAAACCACGGGACAGGGGGAAAACTCAGCTCCTACGAGCAGTACTTC

clone size: -
D gene: -
J gene: TRBJ2-7
V gene: TRBV9
CDR3 protein: CASSVGAVPGHGYEQYF
CDR3 DNA: TGTGCCAGCAGCGTAGGTGCCGTTCCGGGACACGGCTACGAGCAGTACTTC

clone size: many
D gene: TRBD1
J gene: TRBJ1-2
V gene: TRBV18
CDR3 protein: CASSPVVDRDYGYTF
CDR3 DNA: TGTGCCAGCTCACCAGTGGTGGACAGGGACTATGGCTACACCTTC

clone size: few
D gene: -
J gene: TRBJ2-5
V gene: TRBV24-1
CDR3 protein: CATSDLFQETQYF
CDR3 DNA: TGTGCCACCAGTGATTTGTTCCAAGAGACCCAGTACTTC

clone size: many
D gene: -
J gene: TRBJ1-4
V gene: TRBV5-1
CDR3 protein: CASSSTGGEKLFF
CDR3 DNA: TGCGCCAGCAGCTCGACAGGAGGAGAAAAACTGTTTTTT

clone size: -
D gene: TRBD2
J gene: TRBJ2-5
V gene: TRBV7-2
CDR3 protein: CASSLGVSAGQETQYF
CDR3 DNA: TGTGCCAGCAGCTTAGGGGTATCAGCGGGACAAGAGACCCAGTACTTC

clone size: -
D gene: -
J gene: TRBJ1-2
V gene: TRBV25-1
CDR3 protein: CASSEGGAGTYGYTF
CDR3 DNA: TGTGCCAGCAGTGAGGGAGGGGCGGGTACCTATGGCTACACCTTC

clone size: many
D gene: -
J gene: TRBJ2-1
V gene: TRBV7-2
CDR3 protein: CASSFFNEQFF
CDR3 DNA: TGTGCCAGCAGCTTTTTCAATGAGCAGTTCTTC

clone size: -
D gene: TRBD1
J gene: TRBJ1-1
V gene: TRBV29-1
CDR3 protein: CSVGTGLNTEAFF
CDR3 DNA: TGCAGCGTTGGGACAGGCTTGAACACTGAAGCTTTCTTT

clone size: few
D gene: TRBD2
J gene: TRBJ2-3
V gene: TRBV20-1
CDR3 protein: CSTGTSGSQMHTDTQYF
CDR3 DNA: TGCAGCACCGGGACTAGCGGGAGTCAAATGCACACAGATACGCAGTATTTT

clone size: once
D gene: TRBD1
J gene: TRBJ1-1
V gene: TRBV11-2
CDR3 protein: CASRQYRGETEAFF
CDR3 DNA: TGTGCCAGCAGACAATACAGGGGAGAGACTGAAGCTTTCTTT

clone size: many
D gene: TRBD1
J gene: TRBJ2-7
V gene: TRBV20-1
CDR3 protein: CSAGRQGVSYEQYF
CDR3 DNA: TGCAGTGCTGGAAGACAGGGCGTGTCCTACGAGCAGTACTTC

clone size: many
D gene: -
J gene: TRBJ2-5
V gene: TRBV5-5
CDR3 protein: CASSLWLGGETQYF
CDR3 DNA: TGTGCCAGCAGCTTGTGGCTGGGAGGAGAGACCCAGTACTTC

clone size: -
D gene: -
J gene: TRBJ2-2
V gene: TRBV20-1
CDR3 protein: CSAKWGRDTGELFF
CDR3 DNA: TGCAGTGCGAAGTGGGGGCGGGACACCGGGGAGCTGTTTTTT

clone size: few
D gene: -
J gene: TRBJ1-1
V gene: TRBV6-5
CDR3 protein: CASSYLQGKGTEAFF
CDR3 DNA: TGTGCCAGCAGTTATCTCCAGGGAAAGGGCACTGAAGCTTTCTTT

clone size: many
D gene: TRBD2
J gene: TRBJ2-1
V gene: TRBV20-1
CDR3 protein: CSARSPSGLINEQFF
CDR3 DNA: TGCAGTGCTCGTTCTCCTAGCGGGTTGATCAATGAGCAGTTCTTC

clone size: few
D gene: -
J gene: TRBJ2-2
V gene: TRBV19
CDR3 protein: CASSVSGNTGELFF
CDR3 DNA: TGTGCCAGTAGCGTTAGCGGGAACACCGGGGAGCTGTTTTTT

clone size: few
D gene: -
J gene: TRBJ1-4
V gene: TRBV3-1
CDR3 protein: CASSQGLKDQNEKLFF
CDR3 DNA: TGTGCCAGCAGCCAAGGTTTGAAGGACCAAAATGAAAAACTGTTTTTT

clone size: -
D gene: -
J gene: TRBJ1-6
V gene: TRBV25-1
CDR3 protein: CASSGDIPPFYNSPLHF
CDR3 DNA: TGTGCCAGCAGTGGGGACATTCCCCCCTTTTATAATTCACCCCTCCACTTT

clone size: -
D gene: -
J gene: TRBJ1-2
V gene: TRBV19
CDR3 protein: CASSITQPGEGGYTF
CDR3 DNA: TGTGCCAGTAGTATAACCCAACCAGGTGAGGGTGGCTACACCTTC

clone size: -
D gene: -
J gene: TRBJ1-6
V gene: TRBV25-1
CDR3 protein: CASSEYMGSYNSPLHF
CDR3 DNA: TGTGCCAGCAGTGAATATATGGGCTCCTATAATTCACCCCTCCACTTT

clone size: few
D gene: -
J gene: TRBJ1-1
V gene: TRBV6-5
CDR3 protein: CASSYSVQAPEAFF
CDR3 DNA: TGTGCCAGCAGTTACAGCGTGCAGGCTCCTGAAGCTTTCTTT

clone size: many
D gene: TRBD1
J gene: TRBJ1-1
V gene: TRBV10-3
CDR3 protein: CAIRGDSEAFF
CDR3 DNA: TGTGCCATCAGAGGGGACAGCGAAGCTTTCTTT

clone size: -
D gene: TRBD1
J gene: TRBJ2-3
V gene: TRBV7-9
CDR3 protein: CASSSRDRTTTSTDTQYF
CDR3 DNA: TGTGCCAGCAGCTCACGGGACAGGACCACAACTAGCACAGATACGCAGTATTTT

clone size: few
D gene: -
J gene: TRBJ1-5
V gene: TRBV19
CDR3 protein: CASSVTAYQPQHF
CDR3 DNA: TGTGCCAGTAGTGTCACAGCATATCAGCCCCAGCATTTT

clone size: -
D gene: -
J gene: TRBJ2-6
V gene: TRBV7-2
CDR3 protein: CASSRRAGLSGANVLTF
CDR3 DNA: TGTGCCAGCAGCCGCCGGGCGGGGCTCTCTGGGGCCAACGTCCTGACTTTC

clone size: once
D gene: -
J gene: TRBJ1-1
V gene: TRBV6-2/TRBV6-3
CDR3 protein: CASSYNTGGNTEAFF
CDR3 DNA: TGTGCCAGCAGTTACAATACTGGGGGGAACACTGAAGCTTTCTTT

clone size: -
D gene: -
J gene: TRBJ2-3
V gene: TRBV18
CDR3 protein: CASSPRLADTQYF
CDR3 DNA: TGTGCCAGCTCACCCAGACTTGCGGATACGCAGTATTTT

clone size: medium-sized
D gene: TRBD2
J gene: TRBJ2-1
V gene: TRBV4-2
CDR3 protein: CASSQVLTSGGAVDEQFF
CDR3 DNA: TGTGCCAGCAGCCAAGTTTTGACTAGCGGGGGGGCCGTCGATGAGCAGTTCTTC

clone size: -
D gene: -
J gene: TRBJ2-1
V gene: TRBV6-1
CDR3 protein: CASKLGDAYNEQFF
CDR3 DNA: TGTGCCAGCAAATTAGGGGACGCCTACAATGAGCAGTTCTTC

clone size: many
D gene: TRBD2
J gene: TRBJ2-5
V gene: TRBV5-5
CDR3 protein: CASSRGASGEETQYF
CDR3 DNA: TGTGCCAGCAGCCGAGGGGCTAGCGGGGAAGAGACCCAGTACTTC

clone size: -
D gene: -
J gene: TRBJ2-1
V gene: TRBV7-6
CDR3 protein: CASSPGRRDNEQFF
CDR3 DNA: TGTGCCAGCAGCCCAGGGAGGAGGGACAATGAGCAGTTCTTC

clone size: few
D gene: -
J gene: TRBJ2-3
V gene: TRBV7-9
CDR3 protein: CASTGQGSTDTQYF
CDR3 DNA: TGTGCCAGCACGGGGCAGGGTAGCACAGATACGCAGTATTTT

clone size: many
D gene: -
J gene: TRBJ1-5
V gene: TRBV10-3
CDR3 protein: CAISDGQGNQPQHF
CDR3 DNA: TGTGCCATCAGTGACGGTCAGGGGAATCAGCCCCAGCATTTT

clone size: -
D gene: -
J gene: TRBJ2-2
V gene: TRBV7-9
CDR3 protein: CASSYSSRGRTGELFF
CDR3 DNA: TGTGCCAGCAGCTATTCCTCCCGGGGGCGAACCGGGGAGCTGTTTTTT

clone size: many
D gene: TRBD1
J gene: TRBJ1-2
V gene: TRBV5-1
CDR3 protein: CASSPGTGGDDGYTF
CDR3 DNA: TGCGCCAGCAGCCCAGGGACAGGGGGCGATGATGGCTACACCTTC

clone size: many
D gene: -
J gene: TRBJ1-2
V gene: TRBV6-5
CDR3 protein: CASSYDGRGYTF
CDR3 DNA: TGTGCCAGCAGTTACGATGGGAGGGGCTACACCTTC

clone size: many
D gene: -
J gene: TRBJ1-1
V gene: TRBV29-1
CDR3 protein: CSVELIANTEAFF
CDR3 DNA: TGCAGCGTTGAACTAATAGCGAACACTGAAGCTTTCTTT

clone size: -
D gene: -
J gene: TRBJ1-5
V gene: TRBV7-8
CDR3 protein: CASSFRTANQPQHF
CDR3 DNA: TGTGCCAGCAGCTTCAGGACAGCCAATCAGCCCCAGCATTTT

clone size: -
D gene: TRBD1
J gene: TRBJ2-7
V gene: TRBV18
CDR3 protein: CASSRNRDSYEQYF
CDR3 DNA: TGTGCCAGCTCACGTAACCGGGACAGCTACGAGCAGTACTTC

clone size: many
D gene: TRBD1
J gene: TRBJ2-7
V gene: TRBV7-2
CDR3 protein: CASSLATGAWEQYF
CDR3 DNA: TGTGCCAGCAGCTTAGCTACAGGGGCCTGGGAGCAGTACTTC

clone size: few
D gene: -
J gene: TRBJ2-6
V gene: TRBV3-1
CDR3 protein: CASSQEFGSGANVLTF
CDR3 DNA: TGTGCCAGCAGCCAGGAATTCGGCTCTGGGGCCAACGTCCTGACTTTC

clone size: many
D gene: -
J gene: TRBJ2-3
V gene: TRBV20-1
CDR3 protein: CSARDRQDITDTQYF
CDR3 DNA: TGCAGTGCTAGAGACCGACAGGATATCACAGATACGCAGTATTTT

clone size: -
D gene: -
J gene: TRBJ1-2
V gene: TRBV5-4
CDR3 protein: CASSVTVSNYGYTF
CDR3 DNA: TGTGCCAGCAGCGTGACAGTTTCTAACTATGGCTACACCTTC

clone size: many
D gene: TRBD1
J gene: TRBJ1-4
V gene: TRBV7-9
CDR3 protein: CASSIRTGEGPPGRLFF
CDR3 DNA: TGTGCCAGCAGCATAAGGACAGGGGAGGGTCCGCCCGGCCGACTGTTTTTT

clone size: -
D gene: -
J gene: TRBJ1-4
V gene: TRBV10-3
CDR3 protein: CATKQGPEKLFF
CDR3 DNA: TGTGCCACCAAACAGGGACCTGAAAAACTGTTTTTT

clone size: many
D gene: -
J gene: TRBJ1-5
V gene: TRBV4-1
CDR3 protein: CASSQDRQDRNQPQHF
CDR3 DNA: TGCGCCAGCAGCCAAGATCGGCAGGATCGGAATCAGCCCCAGCATTTT

clone size: many
D gene: -
J gene: TRBJ1-5
V gene: TRBV28
CDR3 protein: CASSLSGWQPQHF
CDR3 DNA: TGTGCCAGCAGTTTATCCGGGTGGCAGCCCCAGCATTTT